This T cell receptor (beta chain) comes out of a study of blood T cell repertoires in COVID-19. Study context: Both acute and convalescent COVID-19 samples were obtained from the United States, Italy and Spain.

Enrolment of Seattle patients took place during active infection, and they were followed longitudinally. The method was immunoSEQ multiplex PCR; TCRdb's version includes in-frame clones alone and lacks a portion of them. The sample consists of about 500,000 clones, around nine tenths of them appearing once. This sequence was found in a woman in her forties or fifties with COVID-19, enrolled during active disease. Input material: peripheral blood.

The CDR3, as DNA: TGTGCCAGCAGCTTACTCGACATCTACAATGAGCAGTTCTTC. This encodes CASSLLDIYNEQFF. This chain joins TRBV11-2 and TRBJ2-1, with D uncertain. The V gene lost 2 bases and the J gene lost 3 bases, with 8 bases spanning the gap. This CDR3 contains 14 residues. Germline V lookup: CDR1 SGHAT, CDR2 FQNNGV.